The TCR beta chain under discussion was sequenced for a study of shared clonotypes between healthy human individuals. Study background: Per-donor plates numbered three CD4 naive, three CD4 memory, two CD8 naive and one CD8 memory.

Each CD8 memory set brought CD45RO+ cells together with CCR7-negative CD45RA+ TemRA cells. CDR3 length: 14 residues. Germline values: CDR1 LGHNT, CDR2 FRNRAP. Trimming took off 4 bases at V and 4 bases at J, with 11 bases between the two ends. Note on this clone: The antigen remains undetermined.

Study observations and caveats: Around 5% of naive CD4 clonotypes were shared across several donors.

How the authors handled the data: Filtering differed since immunoSEQ provided only junctions, with no quality scores. Method: immunoSEQ multiplex PCR; TCRdb's copy keeps in-frame clones and lacks some. The V and J calls and clone size come from that table; D and trimming were worked out from the DNA. The data show more than 550,000 clones, about nine tenths seen once. The specimen was memory CD8+ T cells from PBMCs. Regarding subset: CD45RO+ cells pooled with CCR7-negative TemRA cells. This TCR was recovered from a man aged 18 to 30 in good health. Some clones in this sample may be carry-over from other donors' samples. The chain joins TRBV12-5 to TRBJ2-1; the D is unclear. CDR3 sequence (DNA): TGTGCTAGTGGTTCGCCCAGCAGTTACAATGAGCAGTTCTTC. Amino acid sequence: CASGSPSSYNEQFF.